The table lists the clone carrying this T cell receptor (beta chain) with a count of one. These data come from a study of blood T cell repertoires in COVID-19. There are 14 residues in the CDR3. The ends lost 4 bases at V and 7 bases at J; junction bases unmatched: 5. Germline V gene data show CDR1 as ENHRY and CDR2 as SYGVKD. Assay used: immunoSEQ multiplex PCR; TCRdb lists only in-frame clones, some missing. The sample records fewer than 200,000 clones, 88% being singletons. This TCR was recovered from a man in his forties or fifties with active or convalescent COVID-19. The sample comprised peripheral blood. The V gene is TRBV10-3, the J gene TRBJ1-3; TRBD1 aligns across 9 bases. The CDR3 DNA sequence: TGTGCCATCAGTGGGACAGGGGTTGGTAACACCATATATTTT. Its protein is CAISGTGVGNTIYF.